This TCR beta chain was identified during a study of T cell changes during pregnancy in multiple sclerosis. The table lists this clone with a few counts. The germline CDR1 and CDR2 sequences are SGHRS and YFSETQ. J was trimmed by 3 bases and V by 5 bases; bases with no gene match: 1. This CDR3 has 12 residues. Assay: immunoSEQ multiplex PCR; the TCRdb copy retains only in-frame clones and omits some. Of about 22,000 clones detected, roughly 90% appear once; the ten largest clones hold 6% to 8.5%. The origin of this receptor is a female donor with multiple sclerosis, enrolled in a pregnancy study. The chain couples TRBV5-1 to TRBJ1-1; 7 bases fit TRBD1. Material: CD8+ T cells from peripheral blood mononuclear cells, obtained after pregnancy. Written as DNA, the CDR3 is TGCGCCAGCAGTACAGGGGACACTGAAGCTTTCTTT. It translates to CASSTGDTEAFF.